The clone carrying this T cell receptor beta chain was seen more than once but under ten times. The data were taken from a study of T-cell memory formation after mild COVID-19. Unmatched junction bases numbered 11, after V lost 6 bases and J lost 6 bases. The V gene's germline CDR1 is DFQATT and CDR2 SNEGSKA (reference sequence). This CDR3 is 15 amino acids long. It was 5'RACE with constant-segment primers that produced the TCR alpha and TCR beta cDNA libraries, which carried sample barcodes and UMIs. TCRdb re-derived calls from the 5' RACE reads in MiXCR, one entry per CDR3 protein. The sample records around 430,000 distinct CDR3 sequences, about 15% being singletons.

Input material: PBMCs or a T cell subset sorted from them (not recorded which). The sequence was obtained from a man aged 18 to 30 who had mild COVID-19 (a few samples of this study predate the infection). Cell type and time point are not known. This sequence joins TRBV20-1 and TRBJ2-1; 10 nucleotides agree with TRBD2. CDR3 protein: CSALRGSGGANEQFF. CDR3 nucleotide sequence: TGCAGTGCCCTAAGGGGGAGCGGGGGGGCCAATGAGCAGTTCTTC.